The rows below give T cell receptor beta chains drawn from one sample of a study of naive and memory T cell subsets. TCRdb re-called the 5' RACE reads with MiXCR, one entry per CDR3 protein. The data contain about 48,000 distinct CDR3 sequences, about 4.8% of them singletons. Receptors originate from a female donor in good health. The CDR3 runs from the conserved cysteine through the conserved F or W. D genes are given only for firm matches. The listing skips clone size in some rows; elsewhere it reads once, few, many or a size class.

v_gene	abundance	j_gene	len	d_gene	CDR3aa	CDR3nt
TRBV6-4	many	TRBJ2-1	14	TRBD2	CASSVAGGVNEQFF	TGTGCCAGCAGTGTAGCGGGAGGGGTCAATGAGCAGTTCTTC
TRBV20-1	many	TRBJ1-2	9	-	CSATGGYTF	TGCAGTGCTACGGGTGGCTACACCTTC
TRBV25-1	many	TRBJ2-3	17	-	CASSEYIRVEGTDTQYF	TGTGCCAGCAGTGAATATATTCGGGTAGAAGGGACAGATACGCAGTATTTT
TRBV7-3	many	TRBJ2-3	15	TRBD2	CASSLVGGTTDTQYF	TGTGCCAGCAGCTTAGTCGGGGGGACGACAGATACGCAGTATTTT
TRBV20-1	many	TRBJ2-1	15	TRBD2	CSCALPGLAGDEQFF	TGCAGTTGCGCTTTACCGGGACTAGCGGGAGATGAGCAGTTCTTC
TRBV29-1	many	TRBJ2-5	11	-	CSVGPGETQYF	TGCAGCGTGGGGCCCGGAGAGACCCAGTACTTC
TRBV28	many	TRBJ2-3	15	-	CASSFQGFLTDTQYF	TGTGCCAGCAGCTTCCAGGGGTTCCTCACAGATACGCAGTATTTT
TRBV9	many	TRBJ2-1	18	TRBD2	CASSVARGGGSSYNEQFF	TGTGCCAGCAGCGTAGCCCGCGGGGGAGGGAGCTCCTACAATGAGCAGTTCTTC
TRBV29-1	many	TRBJ2-1	13	TRBD1	CSAGQGLDNEQFF	TGCAGCGCTGGACAGGGGCTGGACAATGAGCAGTTCTTC
TRBV11-2	-	TRBJ1-2	13	-	CASSQNRERGDTF	TGTGCCAGCAGCCAAAACAGGGAAAGGGGCGACACCTTC
TRBV14	-	TRBJ1-5	16	TRBD1	CASSPDRGSWDQPQHF	TGTGCCAGCAGCCCTGACAGGGGGAGCTGGGACCAGCCCCAGCATTTT
TRBV5-4	many	TRBJ2-7	14	TRBD2	CASRPSGKFYEQYF	TGTGCCAGCAGACCTAGCGGGAAGTTCTACGAGCAGTACTTC
TRBV14	-	TRBJ2-3	15	-	CASSEGGAAVDTQYF	TGTGCCAGCAGCGAGGGGGGGGCGGCGGTGGATACGCAGTATTTT
TRBV5-1	-	TRBJ2-3	15	TRBD2	CASSLRGLAADTQYF	TGCGCCAGCAGCTTGAGAGGGCTAGCGGCAGATACGCAGTATTTT
TRBV18	many	TRBJ2-7	11	-	CASSKGNEQYF	TGTGCCAGCTCAAAAGGGAACGAGCAGTACTTC
TRBV29-1	-	TRBJ2-3	18	TRBD2	CSVVTPLGGSGSGDTQYF	TGCAGCGTTGTAACACCCCTCGGGGGTAGCGGGAGCGGGGATACGCAGTATTTT
TRBV20-1	-	TRBJ2-2	14	TRBD2	CSARLAGGPGELFF	TGCAGTGCTCGACTAGCGGGAGGTCCCGGGGAGCTGTTTTTT
TRBV24-1	medium-sized	TRBJ2-1	14	-	CATSDLNWDNEQFF	TGTGCCACCAGTGATTTAAATTGGGACAATGAGCAGTTCTTC
TRBV30	many	TRBJ1-1	10	-	CAWIRLAAFF	TGTGCCTGGATCCGCTTGGCAGCTTTCTTT
TRBV6-6	many	TRBJ1-1	11	-	CASRVNTEAFF	TGTGCCAGCAGGGTGAACACTGAAGCTTTCTTT
TRBV6-5	many	TRBJ1-5	17	-	CASSSIFPGHANQPQHF	TGTGCCAGCAGTTCCATTTTTCCGGGACACGCAAATCAGCCCCAGCATTTT
TRBV6-2/TRBV6-3	many	TRBJ2-1	13	-	CASRLTSLPEQFF	TGTGCCAGCAGGCTAACTAGCCTTCCTGAGCAGTTCTTC
TRBV19	many	TRBJ2-3	13	TRBD2	CATEAGTTDTQYF	TGTGCCACAGAAGCGGGAACCACAGATACGCAGTATTTT
TRBV7-8	many	TRBJ2-3	17	TRBD2	CASSPRLAGGSTDTQYF	TGTGCCAGCAGCCCACGACTAGCGGGAGGTAGTACAGATACGCAGTATTTT
TRBV3-1	many	TRBJ2-2	13	-	CASSLKGTGELFF	TGTGCCAGCAGCCTTAAAGGCACCGGGGAGCTGTTTTTT
TRBV14	few	TRBJ2-1	16	-	CASSQPRPPLLNEQFF	TGTGCCAGCAGCCAACCGCGACCCCCACTGTTAAATGAGCAGTTCTTC
TRBV27	many	TRBJ2-3	16	-	CASSFVDYTSTDTQYF	TGTGCCAGCAGTTTTGTGGACTATACGTCCACAGATACGCAGTATTTT
TRBV11-2	many	TRBJ2-3	14	TRBD2	CASSSGLASDTQYF	TGTGCCAGCAGCTCGGGACTAGCATCAGATACGCAGTATTTT
TRBV20-1	many	TRBJ1-6	15	TRBD1	CSAIRDRGLNSPLHF	TGCAGTGCTATCCGGGACAGGGGTCTGAATTCACCCCTCCACTTT
TRBV7-2	many	TRBJ1-5	15	-	CASSLKVGSNQPQHF	TGTGCCAGCAGCTTGAAGGTCGGTAGCAATCAGCCCCAGCATTTT
TRBV6-5	many	TRBJ1-2	15	-	CASSYSRDRADGYTF	TGTGCCAGCAGTTACTCGCGGGACCGCGCTGATGGCTACACCTTC
TRBV5-6	many	TRBJ2-1	17	-	CASSLPSGEGTYNEQFF	TGTGCCAGCAGCTTGCCATCTGGGGAAGGGACCTACAATGAGCAGTTCTTC
TRBV20-1	-	TRBJ2-7	14	-	CSARDRGGPYEQYF	TGCAGTGCTAGAGATAGGGGGGGTCCCTACGAGCAGTACTTC
TRBV20-1	many	TRBJ2-1	13	-	CSALLSFNNEQFF	TGCAGTGCTCTCCTTAGCTTCAACAATGAGCAGTTCTTC
TRBV20-1	-	TRBJ1-5	12	-	CSASSRNQPQHF	TGCAGTGCTAGTTCCAGGAATCAGCCCCAGCATTTT
TRBV6-2/TRBV6-3	many	TRBJ2-7	17	-	CASSYSRTTREPYEQYF	TGTGCCAGCAGTTACTCGAGGACAACCCGGGAACCTTACGAGCAGTACTTC
TRBV28	many	TRBJ2-2	16	TRBD1	CASSFTHRGNTGELFF	TGTGCCAGCAGTTTCACCCACAGGGGAAACACCGGGGAGCTGTTTTTT
TRBV12-3/TRBV12-4	many	TRBJ2-4	14	-	CASRVGQAKNIQYF	TGTGCCAGCAGGGTGGGGCAGGCCAAAAACATTCAGTACTTC
TRBV5-1	many	TRBJ2-1	12	-	CASWGRNNEQFF	TGCGCCAGCTGGGGGCGAAACAATGAGCAGTTCTTC
TRBV19	-	TRBJ2-1	17	TRBD2	CASSLLPGLAVHNEQFF	TGTGCCAGTAGTCTACTACCGGGACTAGCGGTTCACAATGAGCAGTTCTTC
TRBV2	few	TRBJ1-2	13	TRBD1	CASLESGTDGYTF	TGTGCCAGCTTAGAATCCGGGACAGATGGCTACACCTTC
TRBV7-6	-	TRBJ1-4	15	TRBD1	CASRAGTGENEKLFF	TGTGCCAGCAGGGCCGGGACAGGGGAAAATGAAAAACTGTTTTTT
TRBV5-5	many	TRBJ2-3	17	TRBD1	CASSYRDRDNPTDTQYF	TGTGCCAGCAGCTACCGGGACAGGGATAACCCCACAGATACGCAGTATTTT
TRBV5-6	few	TRBJ1-1	15	TRBD1	CASSFPTGPNTEAFF	TGTGCCAGCAGCTTCCCGACAGGGCCGAACACTGAAGCTTTCTTT
TRBV7-2	many	TRBJ1-1	15	TRBD1	CASTMTGGENTEAFF	TGTGCCAGCACCATGACAGGGGGCGAGAACACTGAAGCTTTCTTT
TRBV28	many	TRBJ1-5	15	-	CASRTGTPVDQPQHF	TGTGCCAGCAGAACCGGGACGCCGGTTGATCAGCCCCAGCATTTT
TRBV5-1	many	TRBJ2-7	15	TRBD1	CASSWVGQGSDEQYF	TGCGCCAGCAGCTGGGTTGGACAGGGCTCTGACGAGCAGTACTTC
TRBV30	few	TRBJ1-2	12	-	CAWSSTNYGYTF	TGTGCCTGGAGTAGTACTAACTATGGCTACACCTTC
TRBV5-1	many	TRBJ2-1	15	TRBD2	CASSFKREGLSEQFF	TGCGCCAGCAGCTTTAAGCGGGAGGGCCTTAGTGAGCAGTTCTTC
TRBV20-1	many	TRBJ2-5	14	-	CSARSGELKETQYF	TGCAGTGCTAGATCGGGGGAGCTTAAAGAGACCCAGTACTTC
TRBV29-1	many	TRBJ2-3	13	-	CSVTRSLADTQYF	TGCAGCGTGACTAGATCTCTAGCAGATACGCAGTATTTT
TRBV20-1	many	TRBJ2-1	19	TRBD2	CSAPGGRRTSGSSYNEQFF	TGCAGTGCTCCTGGGGGGCGGCGGACTAGCGGGAGCTCCTACAATGAGCAGTTCTTC
TRBV28	many	TRBJ1-2	12	-	CASSPPGYGYTF	TGTGCCAGCAGTCCGCCTGGCTATGGCTACACCTTC